Listed below are T cell receptor beta chains from one sample, sequenced in a study of blood T cell repertoires in COVID-19. The protocol was immunoSEQ multiplex PCR, while the TCRdb copy is restricted to in-frame clones and leaves out a portion. Of roughly 200,000 clones listed, 89% are singletons. Input material: PBMCs or T cells enriched from blood (not recorded which). These receptors came from a middle-aged woman with acute COVID-19. Each CDR3 is given with its conserved first and last residue. The order of the fields is CDR3 DNA, CDR3 protein, V gene, J gene, D gene, clone size. A D gene is named only where the DNA matches it firmly. Size tells how often a clone was seen (once, few, many) or the class of an expanded clone, and some rows leave it out.

DNA: TGTGCCAGTAGTATAAAGCCCAAGGCAGGGGTGAGCAATCAGCCCCAGCATTTT
CDR3: CASSIKPKAGVSNQPQHF
V: TRBV19
J: TRBJ1-5
D: .
size: .

DNA: TGTGCCAGCAGCGGACAGGGGGCAGCGTGGGGCTACACCTTC
CDR3: CASSGQGAAWGYTF
V: TRBV3-1/TRBV3-2
J: TRBJ1-2
D: TRBD1
size: once

DNA: TGTGCCAGCAGCCATAACAGGGGGCGGGGCGCCACTGAAGCTTTCTTT
CDR3: CASSHNRGRGATEAFF
V: TRBV3-1/TRBV3-2
J: TRBJ1-1
D: TRBD1
size: .

DNA: TGTGCCAGCAGCCCTTGGGCCCAAAATTCACCCCTCCACTTT
CDR3: CASSPWAQNSPLHF
V: TRBV7-6
J: TRBJ1-6
D: .
size: .

DNA: TGCGCCAGCAGCCAAGACCAGGACACCGGCTATGGCTACACCTTC
CDR3: CASSQDQDTGYGYTF
V: TRBV4-1
J: TRBJ1-2
D: .
size: .

DNA: TGTGCCAGCAGCCACAGGGGGGCTGGGGCCAACGTCCTGACTTTC
CDR3: CASSHRGAGANVLTF
V: TRBV3-1/TRBV3-2
J: TRBJ2-6
D: .
size: .

DNA: TGTGCCAGCAGCCCACGTCCCCCCCTACTAGCGGGGGACTCGTACGAGCAGTACTTC
CDR3: CASSPRPPLLAGDSYEQYF
V: TRBV7-2
J: TRBJ2-7
D: TRBD2
size: .

DNA: TGTGCCAGCAGTTTAAGCACAGATACGCAGTATTTT
CDR3: CASSLSTDTQYF
V: TRBV6-2/TRBV6-3
J: TRBJ2-3
D: .
size: .

DNA: TGTGCCAGTAGTATATCTAGCGGGGGAAGCACAGATACGCAGTATTTT
CDR3: CASSISSGGSTDTQYF
V: TRBV19
J: TRBJ2-3
D: TRBD2
size: once

DNA: TGTGCCAGCAGCACCGGGACACTTAGCACAGATACGCAGTATTTT
CDR3: CASSTGTLSTDTQYF
V: TRBV7-9
J: TRBJ2-3
D: .
size: .

DNA: TGTGCCAGCAGCTTTGCGGCTCAAGAGACCCAGTACTTC
CDR3: CASSFAAQETQYF
V: TRBV7-3
J: TRBJ2-5
D: .
size: .

DNA: TGTGCCAGCAGCCCAGGGACTCTAGATGAGCAGTTCTTC
CDR3: CASSPGTLDEQFF
V: TRBV11-1
J: TRBJ2-1
D: .
size: .

DNA: TGTGCCAGCAGCCCGGCGGCCGCGAACACCGGGGAGCTGTTTTTT
CDR3: CASSPAAANTGELFF
V: TRBV6-5
J: TRBJ2-2
D: .
size: .

DNA: TGCGCCAGTAGTTTTACTAGCGGGGGACTCTCCTACGAGCAGTACTTC
CDR3: CASSFTSGGLSYEQYF
V: TRBV5-1
J: TRBJ2-7
D: TRBD2
size: .

DNA: TGTGCCAGCAGCTTATCGTCTCTTGAGACCCAGTACTTC
CDR3: CASSLSSLETQYF
V: TRBV7-9
J: TRBJ2-5
D: .
size: .